The present TCR beta chain was sequenced within a study of blood T cell repertoires in COVID-19. As for the study in general: COVID-19 samples, acute and convalescent, were from the United States, Italy and Spain. Sources were T cells, B-cell-depleted T cells, or PBMCs; the material itself was cDNA or gDNA.

CDR1 and CDR2 from the germline V gene are LNHNV and YYDKDF (reference sequence). This CDR3 region has 19 residues. Trimming left V 0 bases short and J 2 bases short, with 20 bases between. In the original workflow: How many nucleated cells were present was estimated from reference gene primer amplification. The assay was immunoSEQ multiplex PCR, and TCRdb's table has in-frame clones only and misses some. V, J and clone size derive from that table, while D and trimming were established from the DNA sequence. The top ten hold roughly 3.2% of the sample, which has about 490,000 clones, 70% to 90% seen once.

The chain is built from TRBV15 and TRBJ1-3; the D gene is possibly TRBD1 (6 bases). The sequencing input was peripheral blood. The sequence was obtained from a human donor in a cohort sampled during active COVID-19. CDR3 bases: TGTGCCACCAGCAGAGATCGCGGGTCAGGGGTACCTCCTGGAAACACCATATATTTT. Its translation is CATSRDRGSGVPPGNTIYF. Full variable domain (rest looked up from reference TRBV15 and TRBJ1-3): DAMVIQNPRYQVTQFGKPVTLSCSQTLNHNVMYWYQQKSSQAPKLLFHYYDKDFNNEADTPDNFQSRRPNTSFCFLDIRSPGLGDTAMYLCATSRDRGSGVPPGNTIYFGEGSWLTVV.